What follows describes a single T cell receptor (beta chain). Its specificity is unknown. The junction shows a germline mismatch at one end, possibly a read error. Germline CDR1 is KGHDR and CDR2 is SFDVKD. CDR3 length: 22 residues. The data derive from a study of blood T cells in healthy people across ages. Findings and limits, study-wide: Compared with aged donors, long-lived donors showed fewer expanded clones, suggesting selection.

The second PCR ran roughly 7 to 12 cycles with a sample-barcoded 5' primer and J-beta primers. TCRdb re-called the 5' RACE reads with MiXCR, one entry per CDR3 protein. The sample contains around 520,000 distinct CDR3 sequences, 25% to 35% of which appear only once. The same data also contributed to another study, on T cells of mothers and their children. From that report: Samples were obtained from a few healthy Caucasian mothers and their six children. For unrelated pairs as for related ones, thymic selection shapes TCR recombination output similarly.

The source material was blood. The clonotype originates from a boy between 2 and 10 years old in good health. The V and J genes are TRBV24-1 and TRBJ2-4, with 11 bases fitting TRBD2. The CDR3 DNA reads TGTGCCACCAGTGATGCAGGTAGCGGGAGGGCCTCAGACGACTTAATCAAAACCATTCAGTACTTC. The encoded protein is CATSDAGSGRASDDLIKTIQYF.